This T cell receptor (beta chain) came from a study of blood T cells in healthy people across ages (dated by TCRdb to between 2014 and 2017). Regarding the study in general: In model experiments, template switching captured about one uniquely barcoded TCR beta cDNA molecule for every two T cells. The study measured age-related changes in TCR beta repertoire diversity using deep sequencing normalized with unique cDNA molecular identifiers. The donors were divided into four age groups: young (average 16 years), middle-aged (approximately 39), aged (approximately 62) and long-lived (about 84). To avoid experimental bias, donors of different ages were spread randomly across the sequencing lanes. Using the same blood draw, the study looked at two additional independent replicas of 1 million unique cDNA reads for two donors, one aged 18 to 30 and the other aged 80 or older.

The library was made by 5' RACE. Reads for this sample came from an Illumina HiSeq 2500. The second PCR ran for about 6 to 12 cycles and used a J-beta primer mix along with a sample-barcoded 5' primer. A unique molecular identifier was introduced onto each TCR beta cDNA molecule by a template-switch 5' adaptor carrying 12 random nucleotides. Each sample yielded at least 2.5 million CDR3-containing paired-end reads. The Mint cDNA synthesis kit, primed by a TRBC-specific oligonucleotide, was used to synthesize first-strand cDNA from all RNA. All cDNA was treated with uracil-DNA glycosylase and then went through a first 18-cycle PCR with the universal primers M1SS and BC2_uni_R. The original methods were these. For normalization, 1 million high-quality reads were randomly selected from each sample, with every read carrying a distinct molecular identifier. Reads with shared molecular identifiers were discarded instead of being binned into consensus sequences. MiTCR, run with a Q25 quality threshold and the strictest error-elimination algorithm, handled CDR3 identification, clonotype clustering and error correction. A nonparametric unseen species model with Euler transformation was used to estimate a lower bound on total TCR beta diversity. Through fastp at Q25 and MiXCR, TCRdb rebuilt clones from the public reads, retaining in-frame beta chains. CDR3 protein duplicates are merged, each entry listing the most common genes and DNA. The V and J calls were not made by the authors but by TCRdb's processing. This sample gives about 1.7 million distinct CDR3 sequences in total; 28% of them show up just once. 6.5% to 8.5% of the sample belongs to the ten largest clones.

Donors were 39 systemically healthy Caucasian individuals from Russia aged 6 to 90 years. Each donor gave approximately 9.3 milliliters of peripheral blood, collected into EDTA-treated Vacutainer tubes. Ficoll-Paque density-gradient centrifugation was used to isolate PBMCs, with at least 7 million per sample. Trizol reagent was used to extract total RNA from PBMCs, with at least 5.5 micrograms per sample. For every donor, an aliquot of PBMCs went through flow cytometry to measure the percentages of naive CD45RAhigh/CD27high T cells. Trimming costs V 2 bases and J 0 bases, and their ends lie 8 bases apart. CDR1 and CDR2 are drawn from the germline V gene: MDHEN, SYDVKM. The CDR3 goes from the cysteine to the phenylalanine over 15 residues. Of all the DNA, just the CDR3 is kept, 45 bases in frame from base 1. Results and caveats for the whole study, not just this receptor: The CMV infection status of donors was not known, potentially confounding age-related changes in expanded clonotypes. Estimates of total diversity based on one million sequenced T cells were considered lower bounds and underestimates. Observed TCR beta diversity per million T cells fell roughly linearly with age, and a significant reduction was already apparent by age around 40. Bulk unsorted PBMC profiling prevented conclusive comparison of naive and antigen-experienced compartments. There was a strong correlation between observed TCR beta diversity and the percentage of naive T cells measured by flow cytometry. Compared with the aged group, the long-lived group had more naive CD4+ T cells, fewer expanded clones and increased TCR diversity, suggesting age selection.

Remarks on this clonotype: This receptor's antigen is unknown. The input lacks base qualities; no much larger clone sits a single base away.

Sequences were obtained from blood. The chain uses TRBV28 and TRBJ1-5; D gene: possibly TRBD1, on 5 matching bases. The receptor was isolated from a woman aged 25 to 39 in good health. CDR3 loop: CASSLGRDSNQPQHF. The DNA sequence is TGTGCCAGCAGTTTAGGCAGGGATAGCAATCAGCCCCAGCATTTT.